This TCR beta chain is from a study of response to subunit inactivated influenza vaccine. Study observations and caveats: Authors suggested that a seasonal influenza vaccination recruits few new T cells each time.

Each CDR3 protein gets one entry after TCRdb re-called the RT-PCR reads with MiXCR. The sample contains about 310,000 distinct CDR3 sequences, 21% of which appear only once. The germline gives CDR1 LGHDT, CDR2 YNNKEL (reference sequence). With 0 bases clipped from V and 12 bases from J, the junction kept 7 bases outside the gene matches. The CDR3 runs to 13 residues. This clonotype has a count of ten or more. The antigen remains unidentified. The source was PBMCs from blood, collected 21 months after vaccination. The chain joins TRBV3-1 to TRBJ1-1, with 7 bases identical to TRBD1. This receptor was identified in a man between 50 and 69 years old who received an inactivated influenza vaccine. In DNA form, the CDR3 reads TGTGCCAGCAGCCAAGATCGTAGGGGGCAGTCTTTCTTT. This translates into CASSQDRRGQSFF. Supplemented by reference TRBV3-1 and TRBJ1-1, the full variable domain reads DTAVSQTPKYLVTQMGNDKSIKCEQNLGHDTMYWYKQDSKKFLKIMFSYNNKELIINETVPNRFSPKSPDKAHLNLHINSLELGDSAVYFCASSQDRRGQSFFGQGTRLTVV.